Below are 14 T cell receptor beta chains sequenced from a single sample in a study of CD8+CD57+ T cells in acquired aplastic anemia. Profiles of TCR beta VDJ and CDR3 were generated from a genomic DNA template. TCRdb called the reads again in MiXCR, with one record for every CDR3 protein. The sample yields 150,000 to 180,000 distinct CDR3 sequences, about 52% seen once. Patients selected for sequencing had displayed CD8+CD57+ cell expansion by flow cytometry. Sequenced material: sorted CD4+, CD8+, or CD8+CD57+ T cells (not recorded which) from PBMCs. The receptors were sampled from a human donor with aplastic anemia.

Points on this clonotype: With a much larger clone just one base away, this may be a read error. This chain joins TRBV20-1 and TRBJ2-7; D remains ambiguous. CDR1 is DFQATT, CDR2 SNEGSKA, per germline (reference sequence). The CDR3 loop spans 15 amino acids. The CDR3 here is CGARTLPGGEYEQYF. In DNA form, the CDR3 reads TGCGGTGCTAGAACGTTACCTGGTGGTGAGTACGAGCAGTACTTC.

The V and J genes are TRBV7-2 and TRBJ2-3, with 10 bases identical to TRBD1. Per germline, CDR1 SGHTA and CDR2 FQGNSA. V gave up 6 bases and J gave up 9 bases; unmatched junction bases: 6. The CDR3 runs 13 residues. The CDR3 DNA follows: TGTGCCAGCAGTACCGGGACAGGGGTAACGCAGTATTTT. This translates into CASSTGTGVTQYF. The complete variable domain, with remaining parts taken from reference TRBV7-2 and TRBJ2-3, reads GAGVSQSPSNKVTEKGKDVELRCDPISGHTALYWYRQSLGQGLEFLIYFQGNSAPDKSGLPSDRFSAERTGGSVSTLTIQRTQQEDSAVYLCASSTGTGVTQYFGPGTRLTVL.

This clonotype occurred many times. V usage is TRBV6-6 and J usage is TRBJ1-1, with D perhaps matching TRBD1 (5 bases). Per the germline V gene, CDR1 is MNHNY and CDR2 is SVGAGI (reference sequence). CDR3 length: 12 residues. Trimming shortened V by 4 bases and J by 9 bases, and 12 bases separated the two germline ends. In nucleotides, the CDR3 is TGTGCCAGCAGTTCACAGGAGCGTCAAGCTTTCTTT. Encoded protein: CASSSQERQAFF.

V and J are TRBV7-2 and TRBJ2-2; D remains ambiguous. CDR1 is SGHTA, CDR2 FQGNSA, per germline. This CDR3 is built from 13 residues. Trimming pared 2 bases from V and 4 bases from J, leaving 5 bases between. This CDR3 reads CASSLLSTGELFF. CDR3 DNA: TGTGCCAGCAGCTTATTGTCCACCGGGGAGCTGTTTTTT. Full variable domain (missing parts from reference TRBV7-2 and TRBJ2-2): GAGVSQSPSNKVTEKGKDVELRCDPISGHTALYWYRQSLGQGLEFLIYFQGNSAPDKSGLPSDRFSAERTGGSVSTLTIQRTQQEDSAVYLCASSLLSTGELFFGEGSRLTVL.

This clonotype was counted many times. This rearrangement joins TRBV6-5 to TRBJ1-5; D unclear. V was shortened by 2 bases and J by 4 bases, with 18 bases between the two germline ends. CDR3 length: 17 amino acids. Germline V gene lookup returns CDR1 MNHEY and CDR2 SVGAGI. This CDR3 reads CASSYVAGALRNQPQHF. As DNA, the CDR3 is TGTGCCAGCAGTTACGTAGCAGGAGCTTTACGGAATCAGCCCCAGCATTTT.

The chain employs TRBV20-1 and TRBJ2-1; D is undetermined. The V gene lost 3 bases and the J gene lost 2 bases, with 5 bases spanning the gap. Germline CDR1 and CDR2: DFQATT and SNEGSKA (reference sequence). There are 12 residues in the CDR3. CDR3 in DNA: TGCAGTGCTAGCAGTACCTACAATGAGCAGTTCTTC. It is translated as CSASSTYNEQFF.

The rearrangement uses TRBV24-1 and TRBJ2-7; the match to TRBD2 covers 9 bases. The CDR3 sequence is 13 residues long. The germline CDR1 and CDR2 sequences are KGHDR and SFDVKD. Losses at the gene ends were 4 bases for V and 10 bases for J; bases not matched to a gene: 7. This chain's CDR3 is CATSDIGTSRQYF. The CDR3 DNA sequence: TGTGCCACCAGTGACATCGGGACTAGCCGTCAGTACTTC.

The sample holds one count of this clonotype. This chain joins TRBV9 and TRBJ2-3; 11 bases line up with TRBD2. The ends lost 0 bases at V and 6 bases at J; junction bases unmatched: 9. Germline loops: CDR1 SGDLS, CDR2 YYNGEE. This CDR3 has 17 amino acids. Here the CDR3 DNA reads TGTGCCAGCAGCGTAGAAGTGGCTAGCGGGGGGTTGGATACGCAGTATTTT. Translating gives CASSVEVASGGLDTQYF.

This chain uses TRBV24-1 with TRBJ2-7; the match to TRBD1 covers 9 bases. Germline V gives CDR1 KGHDR, CDR2 SFDVKD. V lost 4 bases and J lost 6; bases outside the gene matches: 3. CDR3 size: 13 residues. The DNA of the CDR3 is TGTGCCACCAGTGACCCGGACAGGGGCGAGCAGTACTTC. Translating gives CATSDPDRGEQYF.

To note about this clonotype: Given a much more abundant clone one base away, this may be a read error. J is TRBJ2-7 and V is TRBV7-3, with D hard to call. Germline loops: CDR1 SGHTA, CDR2 FQGTGA. The CDR3 sequence is 13 residues long. The V and J ends lost 2 bases and 0 bases respectively, with 5 bases between them. The CDR3: CASSLDTSYEQYF. DNA of the CDR3: TGTGCCAGCAGCTTAGACACCTCCTACGAGCAGTACTTC.

The chain has TRBV2 and TRBJ2-7; TRBD1 agrees at 9 bases. This CDR3 comprises 14 residues. The V segment lost 7 bases and the J segment 3 bases; nucleotides outside the gene matches: 7. CDR1 SNHLY and CDR2 FYNNEI come from the germline V gene. For the CDR3, the DNA is TGTGCCAGCATGAGGGGACAGGGACACTACGAGCAGTACTTC. Its protein product is CASMRGQGHYEQYF. Full variable domain (outside the CDR3, taken from reference TRBV2 and TRBJ2-7): EPEVTQTPSHQVTQMGQEVILRCVPISNHLYFYWYRQILGQKVEFLVSFYNNEISEKSEIFDDQFSVERPDGSNFTLKIRSTKLEDSAMYFCASMRGQGHYEQYFGPGTRLTVT.

This clonotype showed up many times. The J gene is TRBJ2-2, the V gene TRBV6-6; 9 positions agree with TRBD1. The CDR3 covers 15 residues. With V trimmed by 0 bases and J by 8 bases, 4 bases remained unmatched. Germline CDR1 and CDR2: MNHNY and SVGAGI (reference sequence). The CDR3, as DNA: TGTGCCAGCAGTTACTCCCAGGACAGGGGAGGGGAGCTGTTTTTT. It is translated as CASSYSQDRGGELFF.

The chain uses TRBV10-3 and TRBJ1-5; possibly TRBD1 for D (5 bases). The V and J ends lost 9 bases and 1 base respectively, with 16 bases between them. This CDR3 region has 15 residues. Germline V gives CDR1 ENHRY, CDR2 SYGVKD. As DNA, the CDR3 is TGTGCCATATCCGCGGGGCAGATGAGCAATCAGCCCCAGCATTTT. Protein sequence: CAISAGQMSNQPQHF.

This clonotype was detected ten times or more. This chain joins TRBV11-2 and TRBJ2-7; 8 bases line up with TRBD2. The CDR3 has 17 residues. The V gene's germline CDR1 is SGHAT and CDR2 FQNNGV. V gave up 3 bases and J gave up 0 bases; unmatched junction bases: 10. The CDR3 bases are TGTGCCAGCAGCTTCGGCGGGGGGACGACAATCTCCTACGAGCAGTACTTC. Its translation is CASSFGGGTTISYEQYF.